The clone carrying this T cell receptor beta chain was detected only a few times. The antigen is unknown. A junction end diverges from the germline sequence, so it may reflect a read error. Template material for amplifying TCR beta CDR3 regions consisted of RNA transcripts. When the TCR CDR3 underwent first-round RT-PCR, the HTBI primer set was used. Each CDR3 protein gets one entry after TCRdb re-called the multiplex PCR reads with MiXCR. The top ten clones hold about a third of a sample with hundreds of thousands of distinct CDR3 sequences, just over 35% of them seen once. This record comes from a study of T cells in Graves' hyperthyroidism and ophthalmopathy. CDR1 and CDR2 (germline): SGHVS, FQNEAQ. The CDR3 spans 12 residues. Absence of ophthalmopathy progression within 18 months defined stable Graves' hyperthyroidism. General study points: Most expanded thyroid clonotypes above 0.001 recurred in blood. The model predicted ophthalmopathy a median around 6.5 months before onset.

This TCR was recovered from a middle-aged woman with Graves' hyperthyroidism. The sample taken for sequencing was blood. The V gene is TRBV7-8, the J gene TRBJ2-5; D remains unclear. CDR3 protein: CASSPTEETRYF. The CDR3 nucleotides read TGTGCCAGCAGCCCGACGGAAGAGACCCGGTACTTC.